The rows below give T cell receptor beta chains drawn from one sample of a study of CD8+ T cells in alopecia areata. Generated by immunoSEQ multiplex PCR, the TCRdb table keeps only in-frame clones and is missing some. The sample contains 250,000 to 350,000 clones, 60% of which appear only once. Sequenced material: CD4+ T cells sorted from blood, taken around week 54, from a patient treated with tofacitinib. The receptors were sampled from a human donor with alopecia areata. CDR3s include the opening cysteine and the closing phenylalanine or tryptophan. The D gene is left open where the match is weak. Clone size, where shown, is once, few, many, or a class for clones that have expanded.

j_call clone_size d_call v_call cdr3_nt cdr3_aa
TRBJ1-6 NA NA TRBV6-5 TGTGCCAGCAGACAGGGTTTCTCTTCACCCCTCCACTTT CASRQGFSSPLHF
TRBJ1-6 NA NA TRBV10-3 TGTGCCATCAGTGAGTCCGGGAGCTCCTATAATTCACCCCTCCACTTT CAISESGSSYNSPLHF
TRBJ2-6 few NA TRBV6-5 TGTGCCAGCACTCGGAGGTCTGGGGCCAACGTCCTGACTTTC CASTRRSGANVLTF
TRBJ2-3 NA TRBD1 TRBV29-1 TGCAGCGTTGTGTTAGCGCGACAGGGGGCAACAGATACGCAGTATTTT CSVVLARQGATDTQYF
TRBJ1-4 few NA TRBV5-4 TGTGCCAGCAGCTTGGGGGGCTTGAATGAAAAACTGTTTTTT CASSLGGLNEKLFF
TRBJ2-5 NA NA TRBV6-1 TGTGCCAGCCTTAGGACACCACAAGAGACCCAGTACTTC CASLRTPQETQYF
TRBJ2-1 NA NA TRBV29-1 TGCAGCGTTCCGACTCCCAGCTCCTACAATGAGCAGTTCTTC CSVPTPSSYNEQFF
TRBJ2-7 NA NA TRBV7-2 TGTGCCAGCAGCTCCTACAATACAGGGTACGAGCAGTACTTC CASSSYNTGYEQYF
TRBJ2-2 once NA TRBV5-1 TGCGCCAGCAGCTTGCGTGTCAGGGGAAACACCGGGGAGCTGTTTTTT CASSLRVRGNTGELFF
TRBJ1-4 once NA TRBV15 TGTGCCACCAGTATTATGGTGGGGAATGAAAAACTGTTTTTT CATSIMVGNEKLFF
TRBJ1-1 NA NA TRBV7-2 TGTGCCAGCAGCCCGCAGATCGGGGGTAACACTGAAGCTTTCTTT CASSPQIGGNTEAFF
TRBJ2-6 NA NA TRBV29-1 TGCAGCGTCTCAGGGGCTGGGGCCAACGTCCTGACTTTC CSVSGAGANVLTF
TRBJ1-2 NA NA TRBV6-5 TGTGCCAGCAGTTACCCGGGGGCGAAAGGCTACACCTTC CASSYPGAKGYTF
TRBJ2-5 NA TRBD2 TRBV29-1 TGCAGCGTTGGAAGACTAGCGGGGGGACAAGAGACCCAGTACTTC CSVGRLAGGQETQYF
TRBJ1-5 NA TRBD1 TRBV5-1 TGCGCCAGCAGCCCTGGACAGGGTCATCAGCCCCAGCATTTT CASSPGQGHQPQHF
TRBJ2-7 NA NA TRBV7-8 TGTGCCAGCAGCCGTTCGGGCGCCTACGAGCAGTACTTC CASSRSGAYEQYF
TRBJ2-7 once NA TRBV30 TGTGCCTGGAGTGTATCTACAGGGCCCTACGAGCAGTACTTC CAWSVSTGPYEQYF
TRBJ2-3 NA NA TRBV30 TGTGCCTGGAGTGTACAGATTAGCCGGACGCAGTATTTT CAWSVQISRTQYF
TRBJ2-7 NA NA TRBV25-1 TGTGCCACCCGACCGGGGAGTACCTACGAGCAGTACTTC CATRPGSTYEQYF
TRBJ2-5 NA NA TRBV10-2 TGCGCCAGCGGGGTCCAAGAGACCCAGTACTTC CASGVQETQYF
TRBJ1-2 NA NA TRBV30 TGTGCCTGGAGTGTACTCCCGGGTAATCATGGCTACACCTTC CAWSVLPGNHGYTF
TRBJ2-7 NA NA TRBV5-1 TGCGCCAGCAGCTTATCGACATCCCAGGGCTACGAGCAGTACTTC CASSLSTSQGYEQYF
TRBJ1-5 NA NA TRBV5-6 TGTGCCAGCAGCGCGGTCCTTAGCAATCAGCCCCAGCATTTT CASSAVLSNQPQHF
TRBJ2-3 few NA TRBV5-4 TGTGCCAGCAGTCAAAACCCGGGGACCCCCAAGGAGACAGATACGCAGTATTTT CASSQNPGTPKETDTQYF
TRBJ2-7 once NA TRBV29-1 TGCAGCGTTGGAGGGGGGAACGAGCAGTACTTC CSVGGGNEQYF
TRBJ2-4 NA TRBD1 TRBV29-1 TGCAGCGCCGGACAGGGGAACATTCAGTACTTC CSAGQGNIQYF
TRBJ2-1 few TRBD1 TRBV10-3 TGTGCCATCAGGGGGACAGGGAATGAGCAGTTCTTC CAIRGTGNEQFF
TRBJ2-3 NA NA TRBV5-6 TGTGCCAGCAGCCCGCGGGTAGATACGCAGTATTTT CASSPRVDTQYF
TRBJ1-6 NA NA TRBV30 TGTGCCTGGATGCTTAATCCGACAGTCCCCAATTCACCCCTCCACTTT CAWMLNPTVPNSPLHF
TRBJ2-1 NA NA TRBV5-1 TGCGCCAGCGGAGACTGGGACAATCTGTTCTTC CASGDWDNLFF
TRBJ1-1 NA NA TRBV29-1 TGCAGGGTCAGGAGGGGTACTGAAGCTTTCTTT CRVRRGTEAFF
TRBJ2-7 NA TRBD2 TRBV5-1 TGCGCCAGCAGCTTGAGGCGGGGGGACTCCTACGAGCAGTACTTC CASSLRRGDSYEQYF
TRBJ1-1 NA NA TRBV30 TGTGCCTGGCGGGGGAGGCCGAACACTGAAGCTTTCTTT CAWRGRPNTEAFF
TRBJ1-2 NA NA TRBV29-1 TGCAGCGCACAAGGGGGGGGCTATGGCTACACCTTC CSAQGGGYGYTF
TRBJ2-1 NA NA TRBV5-1 TGCGCCAGCAGCGGAAGTATCTCCTACAATGAGCAGTTCTTC CASSGSISYNEQFF
TRBJ2-5 NA NA TRBV2 TGTGCCAGCAGTGAACAGACGGCGGGCCCCCAGTACTTC CASSEQTAGPQYF
TRBJ2-6 NA NA TRBV5-6 TGTGCCAGCAGCTTGGGGGTATCCGGGGCCAACGTCCTGACTTTC CASSLGVSGANVLTF
TRBJ2-1 many TRBD2 TRBV2 TGTGCCAGCATACGCGGAGCGGGAGTCAATGAGCAGTTCTTC CASIRGAGVNEQFF
TRBJ2-7 NA NA TRBV7-2 TGTGCCAGCAGCTTAGGGGTGGGTCGGGCCGAGCAGTACTTC CASSLGVGRAEQYF
TRBJ2-6 NA NA TRBV25-1 TGTGCCAGCAGTATCTCGAGCCCTTCTGGGGCCAACGTCCTGACTTTC CASSISSPSGANVLTF
TRBJ1-1 NA NA TRBV30 TGTGCCTGGAGCCGACTGCGACGTGAAGCTTTCTTT CAWSRLRREAFF
TRBJ2-5 few NA TRBV10-3 TGTGCCATCAGTGAGACGGAGACCCAGTACTTC CAISETETQYF
TRBJ1-6 NA NA TRBV7-2 TGTGCCAGCAGCTTAGAGGAGGGTTCACCCCTCCACTTT CASSLEEGSPLHF
TRBJ2-5 few TRBD2 TRBV10-3 TGTGCCATCAGTGCCCCGGGGGGTTTACAGGAGACCCAGTACTTC CAISAPGGLQETQYF
TRBJ2-7 NA NA TRBV4-3 TGCGCCAGCAGCCAATCGTCCGTCAACTCCTACGAGCAGTACTTC CASSQSSVNSYEQYF
TRBJ1-2 NA TRBD1 TRBV19 TGTGCCAGTAGTAGGACAGGCGGCTACACCTTC CASSRTGGYTF
TRBJ1-2 few NA TRBV29-1 TGCAGCGTTGACCAGGGTAACTATGGCTACACCTTC CSVDQGNYGYTF
TRBJ1-4 few NA TRBV4-3 TGCGCCAGCAGCCAAGTGTTTGGTGAAAAACTGTTTTTT CASSQVFGEKLFF
TRBJ2-3 NA NA TRBV2 TGTGCCAGCAGGTTAGATACGCAGTATTTT CASRLDTQYF
TRBJ1-2 NA NA TRBV7-2 TGTGCCAGCAGCTTAAGCCCAGGGAACTATGGCTACACCTTC CASSLSPGNYGYTF
TRBJ1-1 NA NA TRBV5-1 TGCGCCAGCAGCTTGGGAACTAACACTGAAGCTTTCTTT CASSLGTNTEAFF
TRBJ1-2 few NA TRBV4-2 TGTGCCAGCAGCCACGACACGGCTAACTATGGCTACACCTTC CASSHDTANYGYTF
TRBJ2-1 NA NA TRBV5-1 TGCGCCAGCAGCTTAAGGCGGTACCACAATGAGCAGTTCTTC CASSLRRYHNEQFF
TRBJ1-3 NA NA TRBV4-2 TGTGCCAGCAGCCAAGAAGGTCGCAGGGCGAGTGGAAACACCATATATTTT CASSQEGRRASGNTIYF
TRBJ2-1 NA TRBD2 TRBV4-1 TGCGCCAGCAGCCAAGACCCGCTAGCGGGGGGATACAATGAGCAGTTCTTC CASSQDPLAGGYNEQFF